These 10 T cell receptor beta chains were sequenced from one sample in a study of T cell clones after liver transplantation. Only in-frame clones appear in the TCRdb table, and some are missing; sequencing was by immunoSEQ multiplex PCR. The data contain about 58,000 clones, about 71% of them singletons. Sequenced here: CD4+ T cells from blood, sampled at the approximately 15-month timepoint. The receptors shown here come from a human patient who received a liver transplant. Some T cells may originate from the graft donor.

This clone appeared a few times. CDR3 protein: CAIRQGRDTGELFF. The CDR3 DNA reads as TGTGCCATCAGGCAGGGGCGGGACACCGGGGAGCTGTTTTTT. The chain employs TRBV10-3 and TRBJ2-2; tentatively, D is TRBD1 (6 bases). The CDR3 has 14 residues. V lost 6 bases and J 3 bases, leaving 11 bases between the germline ends. The germline V gene encodes CDR1 ENHRY and CDR2 SYGVKD.

The chain carries TRBV18 and TRBJ2-5; 8 bases map to TRBD1. V shed 1 base and J 0 bases; nucleotides not matched to a gene: 1. CDR3 length equals 15 residues. The germline V gene has CDR1 KGHSH and CDR2 LQKENI. CDR3 in DNA: TGTGCCAGCTCACCACGGACAGGGAACCAAGAGACCCAGTACTTC. This sequence encodes CASSPRTGNQETQYF.

The chain has TRBV5-8 and TRBJ1-1, with 9 nucleotides matching TRBD1. V was clipped by 4 bases and J by 6 bases; unmatched bases: 16. The CDR3 has 17 amino acids. Germline V gene data show CDR1 as SGHTS and CDR2 as YDEGEE. The chain's CDR3 is CASSPGPDRGVLSEAFF. The CDR3 DNA sequence: TGTGCCAGCAGCCCGGGGCCGGACAGGGGAGTCTTATCTGAAGCTTTCTTT.

V gene TRBV16 combines with J gene TRBJ2-7; D possibly corresponds to TRBD1 (6 bases). Germline V gene sequence: CDR1 KGHSY, CDR2 FQNENV. The CDR3 length is 13 residues. The V end was cut by 2 bases, the J end by 7 bases, with 12 bases between. CDR3: CASSQNRVGEQYV. CDR3 sequence (DNA): TGTGCCAGCAGCCAAAACAGGGTCGGGGAGCAGTACGTC.

The J gene is TRBJ1-6, the V gene TRBV30, with 10 bases identical to TRBD1. V lost 4 bases, J lost 10 bases, and 4 bases stayed unmatched. This CDR3 is built from 13 residues. Germline V CDR1 and CDR2: GTSNPN, SVGIG (reference sequence). The CDR3 loop is CAWKGTGVSPLHF. CDR3 DNA: TGTGCCTGGAAAGGGACAGGGGTCTCACCCCTCCACTTT.

The chain joins TRBV2 to TRBJ1-4; 7 bases align to TRBD1. V was clipped by 5 bases and J by 7 bases; unmatched bases: 13. Per germline, CDR1 SNHLY and CDR2 FYNNEI. The length of the CDR3 is 16 residues. CDR3 sequence (DNA): TGTGCCAGCAGTCTCCAGGGGGGGCTCAATAGTGAAAAACTGTTTTTT. This codes for CASSLQGGLNSEKLFF.

The chain employs TRBV4-2 and TRBJ2-3; D is ambiguous. V lost 0 bases and J lost 5, with 9 bases in between. The CDR3 consists of 14 residues. Germline V gives CDR1 LGHNA, CDR2 YNFKEQ. CDR3 sequence reads: CASSQESRQDTQYF. DNA for the CDR3: TGTGCCAGCAGCCAAGAGTCTAGACAAGATACGCAGTATTTT.

The genes are TRBV21-1 and TRBJ1-4; the table's D call TRBD1 went unverified against the DNA. TRBV21-1 is termed a pseudogene. The CDR3 has 12 residues. The CDR3 region is CASSKQGEKLFF. For the CDR3, the DNA is TGTGCCAGCAGCAAACAGGGTGAAAAACTGTTTTTT.

This sequence joins TRBV28 and TRBJ1-5, with a possible D match to TRBD1 (5 bases). With 3 bases removed from V and 6 bases from J, the gap between germline ends came to 15 bases. The CDR3 sequence is 15 residues long. Per germline, CDR1 MDHEN and CDR2 SYDVKM. The DNA of the CDR3 is TGTGCCAGCAGTTTTTGGGGACCGGGAGGTCAGCCCCAGCATTTT. This sequence encodes CASSFWGPGGQPQHF. The full variable domain, completed using reference TRBV28 and TRBJ1-5, is DVKVTQSSRYLVKRTGEKVFLECVQDMDHENMFWYRQDPGLGLRLIYFSYDVKMKEKGDIPEGYSVSREKKERFSLILESASTNQTSMYLCASSFWGPGGQPQHFGDGTRLSIL.

The J gene is TRBJ2-7, the V gene TRBV28; 15 bases map to TRBD2. CDR3 length equals 18 residues. V was clipped by 6 bases and J by 4 bases; unmatched bases: 13. From germline, CDR1 is MDHEN and CDR2 SYDVKM. Written as DNA, the CDR3 is TGTGCCAGCAGAAACGTAGGACTAGCGGGGGGGAGAGCGTACGAGCAGTACTTC. This codes for CASRNVGLAGGRAYEQYF.